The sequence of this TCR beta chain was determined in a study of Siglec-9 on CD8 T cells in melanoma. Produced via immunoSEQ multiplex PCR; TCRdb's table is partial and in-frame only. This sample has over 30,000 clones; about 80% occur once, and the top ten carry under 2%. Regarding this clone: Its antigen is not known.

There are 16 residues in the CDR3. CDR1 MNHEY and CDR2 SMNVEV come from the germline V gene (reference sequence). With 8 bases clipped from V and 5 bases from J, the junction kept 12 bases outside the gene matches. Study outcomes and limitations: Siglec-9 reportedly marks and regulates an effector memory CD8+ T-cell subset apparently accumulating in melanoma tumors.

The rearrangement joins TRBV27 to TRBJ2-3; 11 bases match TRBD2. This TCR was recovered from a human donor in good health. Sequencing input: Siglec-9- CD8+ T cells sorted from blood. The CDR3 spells CASADQLAGVGDTQYF. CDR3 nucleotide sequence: TGTGCCAGCGCCGACCAACTAGCGGGAGTAGGAGATACGCAGTATTTT.